These 20 T cell receptor beta chains were all obtained from the same sample, sequenced in a study of OX40 agonist ivuxolimab in advanced cancers. The repertoire was sequenced with immunoSEQ multiplex PCR; TCRdb's copy has only in-frame clones and lacks some. The sample shows approximately 59,000 clones, roughly 88% of them seen only once. Here the sequenced sample was CD4+ or CD8+ T cells sorted from blood, taken in a trial of the OX40 agonist ivuxolimab. The receptors here all came from an adult with an advanced solid tumor such as melanoma, head and neck, liver or kidney cancer.

The chain has TRBV11-2 and TRBJ1-3, with D uncertain. This CDR3 comprises 15 residues. The V end lost 4 bases, the J end lost 0 bases, and 10 bases lay between the germline ends. CDR1 is SGHAT and CDR2 is FQNNGV in the germline V gene. The CDR3 is CASSYSVSSGNTIYF. The CDR3 DNA reads TGTGCCAGCAGCTATTCGGTTAGCTCTGGAAACACCATATATTTT.

The chain combines TRBV6-1 with TRBJ2-1; 9 bases map to TRBD1. From germline, CDR1 is MNHNS and CDR2 SASEGT. The V gene end was trimmed by 6 bases and the J gene end by 6 bases; junction bases not matched to a gene: 9. The CDR3 is 15 amino acids. This chain's CDR3 is CASRSGTGNPNEQFF. The DNA for the CDR3 is TGTGCCAGCAGGTCCGGGACAGGGAATCCCAATGAGCAGTTCTTC.

V and J are TRBV30 and TRBJ2-1; 9 bases map to TRBD2. CDR3 size: 21 residues. Looked up from germline, CDR1 is GTSNPN and CDR2 is SVGIG (reference sequence). The V and J ends lost 6 bases and 0 bases, in that order; junction bases with no gene match: 24. The CDR3 protein is CACDPLGGTSTLLLSYNEQFF. CDR3 nucleotides: TGTGCCTGTGATCCCCTAGGTGGGACTAGCACTCTCTTACTCTCCTACAATGAGCAGTTCTTC. Based on the CDR3 plus reference TRBV30 and TRBJ2-1, the full variable domain is SQTIHQWPATLVQPVGSPLSLECTVEGTSNPNLYWYRQAAGRGLQLLFYSVGIGQISSEVPQNLSASRPQDRQFILSSKKLLLSDSGFYLCACDPLGGTSTLLLSYNEQFFGPGTRLTVL.

The sample holds a few counts of this clone. The gene calls are TRBV19 and TRBJ1-1; D is possibly TRBD1 (6 bases). This CDR3 spans 13 amino acids. Looked up from germline, CDR1 is LNHDA and CDR2 is SQIVND (reference sequence). The CDR3 sequence is CASVRGEYTEAFF. The CDR3 coding sequence is TGTGCTTCGGTTAGGGGGGAATACACTGAAGCTTTCTTT.

The DNA of the CDR3 is TGTGCCAGCAGCCCTGGGACAGTCCAAGAGACCCAGTACTTC. It encodes CASSPGTVQETQYF. The rearrangement joins TRBV7-9 to TRBJ2-5; 7 nucleotides agree with TRBD1. The CDR3 covers 14 residues. Germline trimming cut 5 bases from V and 1 base from J; bases unmatched to any gene: 4. The germline V gene has CDR1 SEHNR and CDR2 FQNEAQ (reference sequence).

This sequence joins TRBV5-4 and TRBJ2-7, with 7 bases lining up with TRBD1. Germline values: CDR1 SGHNT, CDR2 YYREEE (reference sequence). With V trimmed by 4 bases and J by 7 bases, 5 bases remained unmatched. This CDR3 is 12 amino acids long. CDR3 sequence (DNA): TGTGCCAGCAGCCACCAGGACAGGGAGCAGTACTTC. Its protein is CASSHQDREQYF.

The chain carries TRBV28 and TRBJ1-1, with a tentative D call TRBD1 (6 bases). V was trimmed by 7 bases and J by 1 base, leaving 19 bases between them. Germline V lookup: CDR1 MDHEN, CDR2 SYDVKM. The CDR3 runs 16 residues. The CDR3 region is CASTRRGKGRNTEAFF. CDR3 nucleotide sequence: TGTGCCAGCACCAGAAGGGGGAAGGGGCGGAACACTGAAGCTTTCTTT. The entire variable domain, with the rest obtained from reference TRBV28 and TRBJ1-1, is as follows: DVKVTQSSRYLVKRTGEKVFLECVQDMDHENMFWYRQDPGLGLRLIYFSYDVKMKEKGDIPEGYSVSREKKERFSLILESASTNQTSMYLCASTRRGKGRNTEAFFGQGTRLTVV.

The V gene is TRBV10-3, the J gene TRBJ2-1; TRBD1 might be the D (5 bases). Germline lookup yields CDR1 ENHRY and CDR2 SYGVKD. V was clipped by 6 bases and J by 6 bases, with 9 bases between them. The CDR3 totals 12 residues. The CDR3 sequence is CAIRGLLNEQFF. As DNA, the CDR3 is TGTGCCATCAGGGGGCTCCTCAATGAGCAGTTCTTC.

This chain links TRBV5-5 with TRBJ2-1; 12 bases are a match to TRBD2. V lost 4 bases, J lost 3 bases, and 14 bases stayed unmatched. Germline lookup yields CDR1 SGHKS and CDR2 YYEKEE (reference sequence). The CDR3 is made up of 19 amino acids. Here the CDR3 DNA reads TGTGCCAGCAGCCGTGGACAGTGGACTAGCGGGATTCACTACAATGAGCAGTTCTTC. Its translation: CASSRGQWTSGIHYNEQFF.

V is TRBV6-1 and J is TRBJ1-4; D uncertain. This CDR3 contains 17 residues. V lost 2 bases and J 1 base, leaving 14 bases between the germline ends. Germline CDR1 is MNHNS and CDR2 is SASEGT. CDR3 in DNA: TGTGCCAGCAGTGAAAACCTGGCATCAGGAACTAATGAAAAACTGTTTTTT. Amino acids: CASSENLASGTNEKLFF.

The chain employs TRBV7-2 and TRBJ2-6; D uncertain. Trimming took off 3 bases at V and 4 bases at J, with 7 bases between the two ends. This CDR3 is built from 14 residues. The germline CDR1 and CDR2 sequences are SGHTA and FQGNSA. The CDR3: CASSFTPGANVLTF. In nucleotides, the CDR3 is TGTGCCAGCAGCTTCACGCCGGGGGCCAACGTCCTGACTTTC. The full variable domain, rest sourced from reference TRBV7-2 and TRBJ2-6, is GAGVSQSPSNKVTEKGKDVELRCDPISGHTALYWYRQSLGQGLEFLIYFQGNSAPDKSGLPSDRFSAERTGGSVSTLTIQRTQQEDSAVYLCASSFTPGANVLTFGAGSRLTVL.

The chain employs TRBV6-1 and TRBJ2-4; 7 bases align to TRBD2. Germline lookup yields CDR1 MNHNS and CDR2 SASEGT. Trimming cost V 4 bases and J 6 bases; bases outside gene matches: 6. This CDR3 contains 14 residues. The CDR3 nucleotides are TGTGCCAGCAGTGGCGGGGGACGTGGAAACATTCAGTACTTC. It translates to CASSGGGRGNIQYF.

The chain employs TRBV29-1 and TRBJ1-2; TRBD1 is a possible D gene (5 bases). The CDR3 is 12 residues long. V lost 6 bases to trimming and J lost 5 bases, with 13 bases between them. Germline CDR1 SQVTM, CDR2 ANQGSEA. The CDR3 DNA sequence: TGCAGCGTGGGGGACGGGCGGTATGGCTACACCTTC. It yields the protein CSVGDGRYGYTF.

The CDR3 DNA reads TGTGCCAGCAGTCGGCACCTAGAGGAGCCCTACGAGCAGTACTTC. It encodes CASSRHLEEPYEQYF. This sequence joins TRBV5-5 and TRBJ2-7; D is unresolved. The CDR3 is made up of 15 amino acids. Trimming pared 5 bases from V and 2 bases from J, leaving 17 bases between. CDR1 and CDR2 (germline): SGHKS, YYEKEE (reference sequence). The variable domain in full, with the rest retrieved from reference TRBV5-5 and TRBJ2-7, is DAGVTQSPTHLIKTRGQQVTLRCSPISGHKSVSWYQQVLGQGPQFIFQYYEKEERGRGNFPDRFSARQFPNYSSELNVNALLLGDSALYLCASSRHLEEPYEQYFGPGTRLTVT.

In this sample, this clone turned up a few times. The V and J genes are TRBV5-1 and TRBJ2-3; D is tentatively TRBD1 or TRBD2 (5 bases each). The CDR3 has 14 residues. The V end was cut by 3 bases, the J end by 3 bases, with 11 bases between. Germline V gene sequence: CDR1 SGHRS, CDR2 YFSETQ. This chain's CDR3 is CASSWGTLTDTQYF. In nucleotides, the CDR3 is TGCGCCAGCAGCTGGGGGACCCTAACAGATACGCAGTATTTT.

This sequence joins TRBV18 and TRBJ2-2; perhaps TRBD2 as D (6 bases). The CDR3 has 14 residues. Trimming took 5 bases from V and 3 from J, leaving 10 bases between them. CDR1 and CDR2 (germline): KGHSH, LQKENI. The CDR3 sequence: CASSFREYTGELFF. DNA for the CDR3: TGTGCCAGCTCATTCCGGGAGTACACCGGGGAGCTGTTTTTT.

The rearrangement joins TRBV10-3 to TRBJ2-3; TRBD1 matches 9 bases. The V gene end was trimmed by 7 bases and the J gene end by 4 bases; junction bases not matched to a gene: 9. The CDR3 length is 15 residues. Germline V gene lookup returns CDR1 ENHRY and CDR2 SYGVKD. This CDR3 reads CAITRTGEVSDTQYF. The CDR3 DNA reads as TGTGCCATCACAAGGACAGGGGAAGTGTCAGATACGCAGTATTTT.

The V gene is TRBV27, the J gene TRBJ2-1; D tentatively reads TRBD1 or TRBD2 (6 bases each). The CDR3 is made up of 17 amino acids. Germline lookup yields CDR1 MNHEY and CDR2 SMNVEV (reference sequence). V gave up 3 bases and J gave up 5 bases, with 20 bases separating them. Here the CDR3 DNA reads TGTGCCAGCAGTTTCTCGCCGGGGGCCCCTACCCACAATGAGCAGTTCTTC. It codes for CASSFSPGAPTHNEQFF.

The chain combines TRBV10-3 with TRBJ1-1, with D uncertain. The length of the CDR3 is 15 residues. V was cut by 0 bases and J by 4 bases, with 12 bases left in between. Germline V gene sequence: CDR1 ENHRY, CDR2 SYGVKD. The CDR3 region is CAISESRGRGTEAFF. The CDR3 coding sequence is TGTGCCATCAGTGAGTCGCGCGGTCGGGGCACTGAAGCTTTCTTT.

This chain uses TRBV7-2 with TRBJ2-5, with 13 bases lining up with TRBD2. Trimming removed 1 base from V and 5 bases from J; junction bases left unmatched: 7. This CDR3 is 17 amino acids long. CDR1 is SGHTA and CDR2 is FQGNSA in the germline V gene. CDR3 residues: CASSLGILAGGPETQYF. The CDR3 DNA is TGTGCCAGCAGCTTAGGGATACTAGCGGGAGGGCCGGAGACCCAGTACTTC.